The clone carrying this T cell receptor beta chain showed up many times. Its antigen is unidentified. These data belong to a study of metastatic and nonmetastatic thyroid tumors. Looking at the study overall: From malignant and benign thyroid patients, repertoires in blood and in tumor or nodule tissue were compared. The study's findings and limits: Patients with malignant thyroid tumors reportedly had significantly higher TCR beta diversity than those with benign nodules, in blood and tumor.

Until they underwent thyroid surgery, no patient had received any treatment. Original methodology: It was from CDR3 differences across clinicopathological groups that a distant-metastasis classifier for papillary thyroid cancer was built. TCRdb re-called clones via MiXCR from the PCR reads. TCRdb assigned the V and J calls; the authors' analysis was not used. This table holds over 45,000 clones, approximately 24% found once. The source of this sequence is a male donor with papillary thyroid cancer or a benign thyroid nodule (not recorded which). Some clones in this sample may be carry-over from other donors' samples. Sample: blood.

Written as DNA, the CDR3 is TGTGCCAGCTCACTGGGACAGTTGAACACTGAAGCTTTCTTT. Translation gives CASSLGQLNTEAFF. The chain couples TRBV18 to TRBJ1-1; TRBD1 matches 7 bases. This CDR3 contains 14 residues. Losses at the gene ends were 4 bases for V and 0 bases for J; bases not matched to a gene: 2. The germline gives CDR1 KGHSH, CDR2 LQKENI. The full variable domain, its missing parts supplied by reference TRBV18 and TRBJ1-1, is NAGVMQNPRHLVRRRGQEARLRCSPMKGHSHVYWYRQLPEEGLKFMVYLQKENIIDESGMPKERFSAEFPKEGPSILRIQQVVRGDSAAYFCASSLGQLNTEAFFGQGTRLTVV.